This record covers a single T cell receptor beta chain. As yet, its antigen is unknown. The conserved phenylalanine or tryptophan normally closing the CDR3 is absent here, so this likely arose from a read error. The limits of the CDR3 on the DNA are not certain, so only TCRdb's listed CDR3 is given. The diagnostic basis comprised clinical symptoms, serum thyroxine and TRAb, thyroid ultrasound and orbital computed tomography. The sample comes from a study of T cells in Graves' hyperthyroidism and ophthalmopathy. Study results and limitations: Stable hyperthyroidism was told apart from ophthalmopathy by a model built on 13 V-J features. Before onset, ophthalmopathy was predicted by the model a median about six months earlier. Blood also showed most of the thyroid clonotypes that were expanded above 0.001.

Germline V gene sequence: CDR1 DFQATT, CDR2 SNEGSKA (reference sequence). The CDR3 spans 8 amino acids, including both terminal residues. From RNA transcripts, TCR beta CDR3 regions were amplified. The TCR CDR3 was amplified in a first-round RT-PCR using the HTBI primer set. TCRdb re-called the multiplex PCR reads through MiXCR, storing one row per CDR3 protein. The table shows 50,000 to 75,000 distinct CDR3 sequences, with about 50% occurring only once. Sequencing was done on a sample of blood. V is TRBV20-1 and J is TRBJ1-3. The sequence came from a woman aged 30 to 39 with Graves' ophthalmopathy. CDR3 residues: CSVDTSNT.